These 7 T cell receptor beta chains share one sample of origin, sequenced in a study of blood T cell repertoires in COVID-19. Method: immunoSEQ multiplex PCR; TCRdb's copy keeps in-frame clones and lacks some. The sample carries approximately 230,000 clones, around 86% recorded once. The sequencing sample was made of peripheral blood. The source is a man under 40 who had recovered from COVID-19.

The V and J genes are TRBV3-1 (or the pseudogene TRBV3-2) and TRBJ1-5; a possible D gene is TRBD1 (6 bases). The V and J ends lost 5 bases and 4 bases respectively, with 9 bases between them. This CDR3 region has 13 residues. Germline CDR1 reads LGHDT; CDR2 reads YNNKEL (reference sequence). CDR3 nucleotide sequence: TGTGCCAGCAGCGTAGGACAGAATCAGCCCCAGCATTTT. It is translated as CASSVGQNQPQHF.

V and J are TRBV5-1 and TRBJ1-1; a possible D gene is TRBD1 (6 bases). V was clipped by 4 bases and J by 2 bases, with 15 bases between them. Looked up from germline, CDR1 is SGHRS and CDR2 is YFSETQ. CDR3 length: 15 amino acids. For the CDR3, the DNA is TGCGCCAGCAGCCCGAGGACAGCGACTAACACTGAAGCTTTCTTT. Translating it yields CASSPRTATNTEAFF.

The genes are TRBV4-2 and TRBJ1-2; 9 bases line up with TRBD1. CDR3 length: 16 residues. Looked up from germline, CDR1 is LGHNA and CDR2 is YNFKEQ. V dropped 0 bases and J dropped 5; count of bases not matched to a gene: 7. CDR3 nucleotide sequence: TGTGCCAGCAGCCAAGATTCCGGGACAGGGAGGTATGGCTACACCTTC. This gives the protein CASSQDSGTGRYGYTF.

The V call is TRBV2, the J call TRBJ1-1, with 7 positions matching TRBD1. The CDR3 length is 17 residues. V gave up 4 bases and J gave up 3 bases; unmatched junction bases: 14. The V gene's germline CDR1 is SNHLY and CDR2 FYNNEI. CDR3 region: CASSGISGGRGHTEAFF. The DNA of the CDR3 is TGTGCCAGCAGTGGGATTTCAGGGGGACGAGGCCACACTGAAGCTTTCTTT.

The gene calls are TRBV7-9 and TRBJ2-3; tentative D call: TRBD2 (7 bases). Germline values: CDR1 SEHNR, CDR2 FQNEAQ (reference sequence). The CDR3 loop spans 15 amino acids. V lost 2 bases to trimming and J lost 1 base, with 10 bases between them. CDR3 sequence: CASSLRGGRTDTQYF. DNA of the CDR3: TGTGCCAGCAGCTTAAGGGGGGGACGCACAGATACGCAGTATTTT. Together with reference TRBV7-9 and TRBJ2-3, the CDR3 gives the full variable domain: DTGVSQNPRHKITKRGQNVTFRCDPISEHNRLYWYRQTLGQGPEFLTYFQNEAQLEKSRLLSDRFSAERPKGSFSTLEIQRTEQGDSAMYLCASSLRGGRTDTQYFGPGTRLTVL.

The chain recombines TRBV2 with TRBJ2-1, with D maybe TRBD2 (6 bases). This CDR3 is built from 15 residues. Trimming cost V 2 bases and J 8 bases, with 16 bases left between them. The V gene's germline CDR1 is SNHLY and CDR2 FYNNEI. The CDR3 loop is CASSELGRWGDEQFF. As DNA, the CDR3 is TGTGCCAGCAGTGAATTAGGCAGGTGGGGGGATGAGCAGTTCTTC. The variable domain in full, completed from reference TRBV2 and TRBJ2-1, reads EPEVTQTPSHQVTQMGQEVILRCVPISNHLYFYWYRQILGQKVEFLVSFYNNEISEKSEIFDDQFSVERPDGSNFTLKIRSTKLEDSAMYFCASSELGRWGDEQFFGPGTRLTVL.

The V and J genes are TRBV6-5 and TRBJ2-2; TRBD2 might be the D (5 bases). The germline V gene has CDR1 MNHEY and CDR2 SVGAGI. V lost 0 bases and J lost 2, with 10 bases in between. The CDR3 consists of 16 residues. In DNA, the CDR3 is TGTGCCAGCAGTTACTCGAGGGCGGGCAACACCGGGGAGCTGTTTTTT. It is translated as CASSYSRAGNTGELFF.